This T cell receptor beta chain comes out of a study of cytomegalovirus exposure and HLA in healthy donors. CDR3 size: 18 residues. Germline assignment: CDR1 MGHRA and CDR2 YSYEKL. Trimming stripped 4 bases from V and 2 bases from J, with 22 bases between. Primers for the PCR totalled 60 Vbeta and 13 Jbeta. Method: immunoSEQ multiplex PCR; TCRdb's copy keeps in-frame clones and lacks some. The table shows approximately 180,000 clones, with roughly 80% occurring only once. The study sampled nominally healthy donors, though unrecorded immune exposures were likely. This sequence originates from a woman in her late teens or twenties in good health and CMV-seronegative. This chain uses TRBV4-1 with TRBJ2-3; unclear D gene. The sequenced material came from PBMCs. The CDR3 spells CASSPGPSQTTDTDTQYF. As DNA, the CDR3 is TGCGCCAGCAGCCCAGGCCCCAGTCAGACCACCGACACAGATACGCAGTATTTT.